This T cell receptor (beta chain) originates from a study of T cell responses to AZD1222 COVID-19 vaccine. Study background: Second doses were pooled across both intervals (about 4 or about 12 weeks). Study-wide results and limits: Spike-specific TCR breadth rose after two AZD1222 doses, and depth rose as well. Donors, mostly white British, included more females; clonal diversity was possibly underestimated. Mapped onto spike, vaccine-associated CD4 TCRs spanned it and were dominant at 160-218 and 743-854.

With 3 bases clipped from V and 4 bases from J, the junction kept 6 bases outside the gene matches. Germline V lookup: CDR1 KGHSH, CDR2 LQKENI. CDR3 length equals 16 residues. Clones were read by immunoSEQ multiplex PCR, and TCRdb kept only the in-frame ones, dropping some. The sample records about 130,000 clones, nearly 95% being singletons. Comment on this clone: Its antigen is unknown.

The TCR originated in an adult in good health. The sample consisted of peripheral blood, taken on day 0 of AZD1222 vaccination. This chain joins TRBV18 and TRBJ1-2, with 12 bases aligning to TRBD1. The CDR3 nucleotides read TGTGCCAGCTCACCCCCCGGGACAGGGGGCGTCTATGGCTACACCTTC. Translated: CASSPPGTGGVYGYTF. Based on the CDR3 plus reference TRBV18 and TRBJ1-2, the full variable domain is NAGVMQNPRHLVRRRGQEARLRCSPMKGHSHVYWYRQLPEEGLKFMVYLQKENIIDESGMPKERFSAEFPKEGPSILRIQQVVRGDSAAYFCASSPPGTGGVYGYTFGSGTRLTVV.